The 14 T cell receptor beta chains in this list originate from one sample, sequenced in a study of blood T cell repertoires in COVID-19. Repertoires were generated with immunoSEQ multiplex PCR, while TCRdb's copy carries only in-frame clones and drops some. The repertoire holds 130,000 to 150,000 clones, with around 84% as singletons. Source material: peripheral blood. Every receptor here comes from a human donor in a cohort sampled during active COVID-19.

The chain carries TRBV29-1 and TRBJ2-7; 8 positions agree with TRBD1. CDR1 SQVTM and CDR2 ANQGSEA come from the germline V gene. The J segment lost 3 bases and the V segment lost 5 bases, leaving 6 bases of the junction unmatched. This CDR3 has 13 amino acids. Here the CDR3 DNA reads TGCAGCGTTTCACAGGGGGAGTTCTACGAGCAGTACTTC. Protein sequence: CSVSQGEFYEQYF.

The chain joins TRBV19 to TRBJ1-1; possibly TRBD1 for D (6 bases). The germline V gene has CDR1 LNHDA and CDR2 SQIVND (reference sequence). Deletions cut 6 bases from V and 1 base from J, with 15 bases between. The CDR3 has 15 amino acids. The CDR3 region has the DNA TGTGCCAGTAGGATACGGACAGATGCGAACACTGAAGCTTTCTTT. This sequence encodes CASRIRTDANTEAFF.

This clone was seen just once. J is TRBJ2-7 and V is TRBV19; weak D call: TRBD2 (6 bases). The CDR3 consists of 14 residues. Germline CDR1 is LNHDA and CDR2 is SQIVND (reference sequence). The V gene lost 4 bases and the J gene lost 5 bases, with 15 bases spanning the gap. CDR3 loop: CASSTWDGGDEQYF. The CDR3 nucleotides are TGTGCCAGTAGTACCTGGGACGGCGGGGACGAGCAGTACTTC.

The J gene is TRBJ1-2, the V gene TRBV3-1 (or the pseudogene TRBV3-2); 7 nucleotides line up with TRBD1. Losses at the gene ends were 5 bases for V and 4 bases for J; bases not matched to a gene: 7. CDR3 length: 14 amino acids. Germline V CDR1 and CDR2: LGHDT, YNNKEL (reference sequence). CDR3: CASSDDRVSYGYTF. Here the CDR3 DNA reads TGTGCCAGCAGCGACGACAGGGTCTCCTATGGCTACACCTTC.

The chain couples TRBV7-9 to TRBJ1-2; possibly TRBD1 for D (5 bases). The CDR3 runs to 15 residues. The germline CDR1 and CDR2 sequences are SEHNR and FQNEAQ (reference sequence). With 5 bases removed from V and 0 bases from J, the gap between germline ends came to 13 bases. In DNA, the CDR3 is TGTGCCAGCAGCCCCCCGCAGGGAACTAACTATGGCTACACCTTC. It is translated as CASSPPQGTNYGYTF.

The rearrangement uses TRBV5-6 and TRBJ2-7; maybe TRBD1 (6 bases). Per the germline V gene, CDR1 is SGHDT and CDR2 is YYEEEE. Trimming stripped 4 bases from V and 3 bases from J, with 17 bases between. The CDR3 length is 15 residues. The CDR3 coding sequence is TGTGCCAGCAGCGGGACCCAGGGGACAAACTACGAGCAGTACTTC. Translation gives CASSGTQGTNYEQYF.

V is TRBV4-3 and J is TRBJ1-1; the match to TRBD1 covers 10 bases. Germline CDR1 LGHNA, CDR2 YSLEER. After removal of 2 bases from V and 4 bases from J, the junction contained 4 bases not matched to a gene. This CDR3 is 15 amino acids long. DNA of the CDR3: TGCGCCAGCAGCCAATTCAGGACAGGGGGCACTGAAGCTTTCTTT. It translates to CASSQFRTGGTEAFF.

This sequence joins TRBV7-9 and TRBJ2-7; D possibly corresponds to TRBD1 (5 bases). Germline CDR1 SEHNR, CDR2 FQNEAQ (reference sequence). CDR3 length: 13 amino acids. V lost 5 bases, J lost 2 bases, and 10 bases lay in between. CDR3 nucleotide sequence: TGTGCCAGCAGCCAAAGGGGTGCCTACGAGCAGTACTTC. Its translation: CASSQRGAYEQYF. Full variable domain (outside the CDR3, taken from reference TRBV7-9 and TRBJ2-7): DTGVSQNPRHKITKRGQNVTFRCDPISEHNRLYWYRQTLGQGPEFLTYFQNEAQLEKSRLLSDRFSAERPKGSFSTLEIQRTEQGDSAMYLCASSQRGAYEQYFGPGTRLTVT.

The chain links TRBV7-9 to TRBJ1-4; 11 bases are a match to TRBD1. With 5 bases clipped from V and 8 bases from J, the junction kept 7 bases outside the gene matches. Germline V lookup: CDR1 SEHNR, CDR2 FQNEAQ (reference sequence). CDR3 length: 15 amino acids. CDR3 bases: TGTGCCAGCAGCCCCAGGGACAGGGGGAACGAAAAACTGTTTTTT. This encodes CASSPRDRGNEKLFF.

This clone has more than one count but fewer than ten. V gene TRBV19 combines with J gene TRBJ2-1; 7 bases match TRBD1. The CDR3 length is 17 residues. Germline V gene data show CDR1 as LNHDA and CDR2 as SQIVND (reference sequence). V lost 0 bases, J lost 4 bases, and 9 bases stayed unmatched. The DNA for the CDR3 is TGTGCCAGTAGTATAGATCCCCGGGACAGCGTATACAATGAGCAGTTCTTC. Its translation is CASSIDPRDSVYNEQFF.

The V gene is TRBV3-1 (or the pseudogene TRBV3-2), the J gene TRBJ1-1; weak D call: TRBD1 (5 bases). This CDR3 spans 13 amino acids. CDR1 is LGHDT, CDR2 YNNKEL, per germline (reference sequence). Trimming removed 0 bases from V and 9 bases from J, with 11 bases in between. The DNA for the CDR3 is TGTGCCAGCAGCCAAGACGTGACAGTTAAAGCTTTCTTT. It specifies CASSQDVTVKAFF.

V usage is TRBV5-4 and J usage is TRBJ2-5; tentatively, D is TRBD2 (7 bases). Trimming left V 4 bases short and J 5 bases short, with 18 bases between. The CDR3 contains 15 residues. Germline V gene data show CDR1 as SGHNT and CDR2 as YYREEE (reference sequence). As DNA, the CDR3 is TGTGCCAGCAGCAGAGGGGGGGAGGGTTTGGAGACCCAGTACTTC. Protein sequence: CASSRGGEGLETQYF. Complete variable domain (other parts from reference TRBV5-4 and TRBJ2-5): ETGVTQSPTHLIKTRGQQVTLRCSSQSGHNTVSWYQQALGQGPQFIFQYYREEENGRGNFPPRFSGLQFPNYSSELNVNALELDDSALYLCASSRGGEGLETQYFGPGTRLLVL.

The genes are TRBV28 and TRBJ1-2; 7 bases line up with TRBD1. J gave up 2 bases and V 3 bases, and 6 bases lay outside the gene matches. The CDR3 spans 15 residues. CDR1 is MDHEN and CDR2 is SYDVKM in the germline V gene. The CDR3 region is CASSFPEGQNYGYTF. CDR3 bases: TGTGCCAGCAGTTTCCCCGAGGGACAGAACTATGGCTACACCTTC.

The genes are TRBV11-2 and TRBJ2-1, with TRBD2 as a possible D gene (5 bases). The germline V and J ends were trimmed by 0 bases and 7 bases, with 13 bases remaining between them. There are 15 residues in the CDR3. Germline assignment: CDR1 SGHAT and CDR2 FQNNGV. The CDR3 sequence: CASSLDAGGRNEQFF. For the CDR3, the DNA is TGTGCCAGCAGCTTAGACGCGGGCGGTCGGAATGAGCAGTTCTTC.